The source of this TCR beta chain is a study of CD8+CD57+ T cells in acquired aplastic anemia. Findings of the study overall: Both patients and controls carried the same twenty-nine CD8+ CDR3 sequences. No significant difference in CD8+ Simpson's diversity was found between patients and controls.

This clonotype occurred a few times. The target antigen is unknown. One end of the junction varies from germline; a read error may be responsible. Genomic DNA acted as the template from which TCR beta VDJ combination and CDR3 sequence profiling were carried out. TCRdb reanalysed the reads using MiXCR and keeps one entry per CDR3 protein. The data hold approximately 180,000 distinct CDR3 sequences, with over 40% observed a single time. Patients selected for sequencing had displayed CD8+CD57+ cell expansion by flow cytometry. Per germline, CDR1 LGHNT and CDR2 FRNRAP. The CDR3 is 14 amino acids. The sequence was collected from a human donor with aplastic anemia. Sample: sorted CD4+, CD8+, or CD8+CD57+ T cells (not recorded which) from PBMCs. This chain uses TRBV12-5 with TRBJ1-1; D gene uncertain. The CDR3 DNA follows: TGTGCTAGTGGTCCTTCCGGTGGGAACACTGAAGCTTCCTTT. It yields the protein CASGPSGGNTEASF.